Listed here are 20 T cell receptor beta chains from one sample, sequenced in a study of T cell changes during pregnancy in multiple sclerosis. Produced via immunoSEQ multiplex PCR; TCRdb's table is partial and in-frame only. The sample lists 57,000 or so clones, approximately 91% occurring once. Source: peripheral blood, taken in the second trimester of pregnancy. Source of these receptors: a female donor with multiple sclerosis, enrolled in a pregnancy study.

The chain links TRBV5-6 to TRBJ1-1; D gene ambiguous. Germline V gives CDR1 SGHDT, CDR2 YYEEEE. The CDR3 contains 13 residues. Between the trimmed V and J ends, which lost 2 bases and 1 base, there was a span of 6 bases. The CDR3 sequence: CASSFPQNTEAFF. CDR3 in DNA: TGTGCCAGCAGCTTTCCACAGAACACTGAAGCTTTCTTT.

This chain uses TRBV7-9 with TRBJ1-4; unclear D gene. Germline V gene lookup returns CDR1 SEHNR and CDR2 FQNEAQ (reference sequence). This CDR3 has 15 residues. V lost 6 bases and J lost 7, with 18 bases in between. CDR3: CASSFRLPRGEKLFF. The CDR3 DNA reads TGTGCCAGCAGTTTTCGACTCCCTCGGGGTGAAAAACTGTTTTTT.

This clone occurred a few times. This rearrangement joins TRBV10-3 to TRBJ1-2; D gene ambiguous. Germline V lookup: CDR1 ENHRY, CDR2 SYGVKD. The CDR3 runs to 12 residues. Trimming pared 11 bases from V and 4 bases from J, leaving 14 bases between. The CDR3 loop is CARRGGRYGYTF. Written as DNA, the CDR3 is TGTGCCCGCCGGGGTGGTCGCTATGGCTACACCTTC.

The V and J genes are TRBV9 and TRBJ2-5, with TRBD2 identical over 10 bases. The CDR3 contains 16 residues. V lost 0 bases and J lost 1; bases outside the gene matches: 3. Germline V gene data show CDR1 as SGDLS and CDR2 as YYNGEE. The CDR3 DNA sequence: TGTGCCAGCAGCGTAGTGGCTAGCGGGGGCCAAGAGACCCAGTACTTC. It encodes CASSVVASGGQETQYF.

This clone was picked up one time. The V and J genes are TRBV29-1 and TRBJ2-1, with D perhaps TRBD1 (6 bases). Trimming pared 6 bases from V and 6 bases from J, leaving 15 bases between. This CDR3 is 13 amino acids long. In germline, CDR1 is SQVTM, CDR2 ANQGSEA. The CDR3 coding sequence is TGCAGCGTCGGTACAGGGTTAACCAATGAGCAGTTCTTC. Its translation is CSVGTGLTNEQFF.

The J gene is TRBJ1-1, the V gene TRBV27; 9 bases fit TRBD1. The CDR3 loop spans 18 amino acids. Germline CDR1 MNHEY, CDR2 SMNVEV (reference sequence). Germline trimming cut 3 bases from V and 3 bases from J; bases unmatched to any gene: 14. The CDR3 spells CASSLQGGTGRRYTEAFF. CDR3 DNA sequence: TGTGCCAGCAGTTTGCAAGGGGGGACAGGGAGAAGGTACACTGAAGCTTTCTTT.

This rearrangement joins TRBV7-2 to TRBJ2-4; TRBD1 matches 7 bases. J was trimmed by 6 bases and V by 3 bases; bases with no gene match: 5. The CDR3 is made up of 14 amino acids. The germline CDR1 and CDR2 sequences are SGHTA and FQGNSA. CDR3 bases: TGTGCCAGCAGCTTTGGCCCAGGGGGAAACATTCAGTACTTC. As protein: CASSFGPGGNIQYF.

The rearrangement links TRBV13 to TRBJ2-7, with D uncertain. CDR1 is PRHDT and CDR2 is FYEKMQ in the germline V gene (reference sequence). The V gene lost 7 bases and the J gene lost 5 bases, with 3 bases spanning the gap. The CDR3 loop spans 9 amino acids. The CDR3 is CASTNEQYF. The CDR3 DNA follows: TGTGCCAGCACCAACGAGCAGTACTTC.

The rearrangement links TRBV6-6 to TRBJ1-2, with 8 positions matching TRBD1. The V gene's germline CDR1 is MNHNY and CDR2 SVGAGI (reference sequence). Trimming at V came to 8 bases and at J to 2 bases, leaving 7 bases not matched to a gene. The CDR3 is 14 residues long. CDR3 DNA sequence: TGTGCCAGCGTAATGGACAGGGTAAACTATGGCTACACCTTC. It translates to CASVMDRVNYGYTF.

The chain couples TRBV10-3 to TRBJ1-2, with D maybe TRBD1 (6 bases). The germline gives CDR1 ENHRY, CDR2 SYGVKD. Trimming cost V 7 bases and J 8 bases, with 20 bases left between them. The CDR3 totals 14 residues. CDR3 region: CAIKPDSVVGGYTF. The CDR3 DNA sequence: TGTGCCATCAAACCGGACAGCGTAGTAGGAGGCTACACCTTC.

This chain links TRBV10-3 with TRBJ1-1; no definite D call. CDR1 ENHRY and CDR2 SYGVKD come from the germline V gene. The V and J ends lost 7 bases and 0 bases respectively, with 18 bases between them. The CDR3 sequence is 16 residues long. CDR3 in DNA: TGTGCCATCACTCCCCTTTCTCCGCAGATGAACACTGAAGCTTTCTTT. It codes for CAITPLSPQMNTEAFF.

The chain uses TRBV6-6 and TRBJ1-2; TRBD1 matches 8 bases. The length of the CDR3 is 16 residues. The V gene end was trimmed by 6 bases and the J gene end by 3 bases; junction bases not matched to a gene: 12. CDR1 and CDR2 from the germline V gene are MNHNY and SVGAGI (reference sequence). The CDR3 loop reads CASRGVDRAKYYGYTF. Here the CDR3 DNA reads TGTGCCAGCAGGGGAGTGGACAGGGCAAAGTACTATGGCTACACCTTC.

The chain couples TRBV28 to TRBJ1-2, with TRBD1 as a possible D gene (5 bases). The CDR3 length is 15 residues. The V gene's germline CDR1 is MDHEN and CDR2 SYDVKM. The ends were cut back, 3 bases at V and 7 bases at J, with 18 bases in the middle. In DNA form, the CDR3 reads TGTGCCAGCAGTTTTGGGAAGCGGGGGATAGTTGGCTACACCTTC. It encodes CASSFGKRGIVGYTF.

The V call is TRBV9, the J call TRBJ2-3; perhaps TRBD2 as D (7 bases). The V end lost 0 bases, the J end lost 4 bases, and 18 bases lay between the germline ends. The CDR3 extends over 17 amino acids. CDR1 is SGDLS, CDR2 YYNGEE, per germline. Written as DNA, the CDR3 is TGTGCCAGCAGCGTAGCTTCTAGTGGGGGGGCCGCAGATACGCAGTATTTT. Its protein product is CASSVASSGGAADTQYF.

V usage is TRBV7-2 and J usage is TRBJ2-7; no definite D call. Germline V CDR1 and CDR2: SGHTA, FQGNSA. V lost 1 base and J lost 2, with 9 bases in between. The CDR3 is 14 amino acids. DNA of the CDR3: TGTGCCAGCAGCTTAGTCAACAGAGCCTACGAGCAGTACTTC. Its translation: CASSLVNRAYEQYF.

This rearrangement joins TRBV5-1 to TRBJ1-1; D is ambiguous. Germline CDR1 reads SGHRS; CDR2 reads YFSETQ. Trimming shortened V by 4 bases and J by 1 base, and 11 bases separated the two germline ends. The CDR3 contains 14 residues. CDR3 protein: CASSIGRGNTEAFF. CDR3 bases: TGCGCCAGCAGCATCGGACGGGGGAACACTGAAGCTTTCTTT.

In its sample, this clone was seen once. The chain combines TRBV4-2 with TRBJ1-2; 7 positions agree with TRBD1. The CDR3 runs to 14 residues. With 3 bases clipped from V and 4 bases from J, the junction kept 5 bases outside the gene matches. Germline CDR1 and CDR2: LGHNA and YNFKEQ. The CDR3 here is CASSQDRLGYGYTF. In DNA form, the CDR3 reads TGTGCCAGCAGCCAGGACAGGCTAGGCTATGGCTACACCTTC.

This chain joins TRBV9 and TRBJ1-2; tentatively, D is TRBD1 (5 bases). CDR1 SGDLS and CDR2 YYNGEE come from the germline V gene. Trimming pared 0 bases from V and 6 bases from J, leaving 21 bases between. The CDR3 is made up of 17 amino acids. CDR3 amino acids: CASSVGAKQAGENGYTF. The CDR3 DNA sequence: TGTGCCAGCAGCGTAGGGGCGAAACAGGCGGGAGAAAATGGCTACACCTTC. Full variable domain (outside the CDR3, taken from reference TRBV9 and TRBJ1-2): DSGVTQTPKHLITATGQRVTLRCSPRSGDLSVYWYQQSLDQGLQFLIQYYNGEERAKGNILERFSAQQFPDLHSELNLSSLELGDSALYFCASSVGAKQAGENGYTFGSGTRLTVV.

CDR3 nucleotide sequence: TGTGCCAGCAGGGGGGAGGGACAGGGAGTGGATCAGCCCCAGCATTTT. Its protein product is CASRGEGQGVDQPQHF. The rearrangement uses TRBV2 and TRBJ1-5; 9 positions agree with TRBD1. V gave up 6 bases and J gave up 5 bases; unmatched junction bases: 11. This CDR3 region has 16 residues. Germline V gives CDR1 SNHLY, CDR2 FYNNEI.

This chain joins TRBV10-3 and TRBJ2-7; 7 bases fit TRBD1. There are 13 residues in the CDR3. Germline trimming cut 9 bases from V and 2 bases from J; bases unmatched to any gene: 7. Germline CDR1 and CDR2: ENHRY and SYGVKD. In DNA form, the CDR3 reads TGTGCCATAAGAAAAGGGACAGCCTACGAGCAGTACTTC. Translation gives CAIRKGTAYEQYF.